Listed below are T cell receptor beta chains from one sample, sequenced in a study of blood T cell repertoires in COVID-19. Measured with immunoSEQ multiplex PCR; TCRdb has only the in-frame clones, and not every one. The table lists more than 65,000 clones, roughly 87% of them singletons. The sample taken for sequencing was peripheral blood. The receptors derive from a man aged 50 to 59 with active COVID-19. Both conserved end residues are part of each CDR3. A D gene is named only where the DNA matches it firmly. Clone size is stated in some rows and not others, as once, few, many or a class when expanded.

J: TRBJ1-5
size: .
V: TRBV18
D: TRBD1
CDR3: CASSPGQVDQPQHF
DNA: TGTGCCAGCTCCCCGGGACAGGTTGATCAGCCCCAGCATTTT

J: TRBJ2-7
size: .
V: TRBV11-3
D: .
CDR3: CASSFTGTYEQYF
DNA: TGTGCCAGCAGCTTTACAGGAACCTACGAGCAGTACTTC

J: TRBJ2-1
size: .
V: TRBV28
D: TRBD1
CDR3: CASSLDRQGVYNEQFF
DNA: TGTGCCAGCAGTTTAGATAGACAGGGGGTGTACAATGAGCAGTTCTTC

J: TRBJ1-6
size: .
V: TRBV2
D: TRBD1
CDR3: CASSPQGGAGSPLHF
DNA: TGTGCCAGCAGTCCACAGGGGGGAGCTGGATCACCCCTCCACTTT

J: TRBJ2-3
size: once
V: TRBV15
D: .
CDR3: CATSKRTAGTDTQYF
DNA: TGTGCCACCAGCAAACGGACAGCGGGCACAGATACGCAGTATTTT

J: TRBJ1-2
size: few
V: TRBV27
D: .
CDR3: CASSLQGLRGGYTF
DNA: TGTGCCAGCAGTTTACAGGGGCTTAGGGGTGGCTACACCTTC

J: TRBJ2-7
size: .
V: TRBV11-3
D: .
CDR3: CASSLTGTYEQYF
DNA: TGTGCCAGCAGCCTTACAGGAACCTACGAGCAGTACTTC

J: TRBJ1-6
size: once
V: TRBV5-1
D: TRBD1
CDR3: CASSLGGGQGSNPPLHF
DNA: TGCGCCAGCAGCTTGGGAGGCGGACAGGGTTCTAATCCACCCCTCCACTTT

J: TRBJ1-2
size: .
V: TRBV7-9
D: .
CDR3: CASSPGTGHLRDTF
DNA: TGTGCCAGCAGCCCCGGGACGGGACACCTTCGTGATACCTTC

J: TRBJ2-5
size: .
V: TRBV5-8
D: .
CDR3: CASSYRTGRQETQYF
DNA: TGTGCCAGCAGTTATCGTACAGGCCGCCAAGAGACCCAGTACTTC

J: TRBJ2-1
size: .
V: TRBV6-2/TRBV6-3
D: TRBD2
CDR3: CASSQWTSGRARYNEQFF
DNA: TGTGCCAGCAGTCAATGGACTAGCGGGAGGGCCCGTTACAATGAGCAGTTCTTC

J: TRBJ1-1
size: .
V: TRBV6-2/TRBV6-3
D: .
CDR3: CASSSTAIEAFF
DNA: TGTGCCAGCAGCTCGACTGCAATTGAAGCTTTCTTT

J: TRBJ1-1
size: .
V: TRBV4-2
D: TRBD1
CDR3: CASSLGQANTEAFF
DNA: TGTGCCAGCAGCCTGGGACAGGCGAACACTGAAGCTTTCTTT

J: TRBJ1-2
size: .
V: TRBV19
D: TRBD1
CDR3: CASSIVSDRVYGYTF
DNA: TGTGCCAGTAGTATAGTAAGCGACAGGGTCTATGGCTACACCTTC

J: TRBJ2-5
size: once
V: TRBV19
D: TRBD2
CDR3: CASSESSSGQETQYF
DNA: TGTGCCAGTAGCGAGTCCTCTAGCGGACAAGAGACCCAGTACTTC

J: TRBJ1-1
size: .
V: TRBV6-2/TRBV6-3
D: .
CDR3: CASSYSGQMNTEAFF
DNA: TGTGCCAGCAGTTACTCAGGACAGATGAACACTGAAGCTTTCTTT

J: TRBJ2-3
size: once
V: TRBV7-3
D: .
CDR3: CASSSTGTGQSTDTQYF
DNA: TGTGCCAGCAGCTCCACAGGGACCGGACAAAGCACAGATACGCAGTATTTT

J: TRBJ1-4
size: .
V: TRBV28
D: .
CDR3: CASRAGAAEKLFF
DNA: TGTGCCAGCAGGGCAGGGGCGGCTGAAAAACTGTTTTTT

J: TRBJ1-2
size: .
V: TRBV9
D: TRBD1
CDR3: CASSVGRQGDGYTF
DNA: TGTGCCAGCAGCGTAGGTAGGCAGGGGGATGGCTACACCTTC

J: TRBJ2-7
size: .
V: TRBV29-1
D: TRBD1
CDR3: CSVELGDSPSYEQYF
DNA: TGCAGCGTTGAATTAGGGGACAGCCCTTCCTACGAGCAGTACTTC

J: TRBJ2-7
size: .
V: TRBV4-1
D: .
CDR3: CASSRLELGGAYEQYF
DNA: TGCGCCAGCAGCCGTCTTGAGTTAGGAGGGGCCTACGAGCAGTACTTC

J: TRBJ2-7
size: .
V: TRBV6-6
D: .
CDR3: CASSYSSGAYEQYF
DNA: TGTGCCAGCAGTTACTCTAGCGGAGCCTACGAGCAGTACTTC

J: TRBJ2-3
size: few
V: TRBV27
D: TRBD1
CDR3: CASSLYRPGQGYGADTQYF
DNA: TGTGCCAGCAGTTTGTATCGCCCGGGACAGGGGTACGGGGCAGATACGCAGTATTTT

J: TRBJ1-3
size: .
V: TRBV5-6
D: .
CDR3: CASRPTREGGNTIYF
DNA: TGTGCCAGCAGACCAACCCGAGAGGGAGGAAACACCATATATTTT

J: TRBJ1-1
size: once
V: TRBV2
D: .
CDR3: CASSERLSTEAFF
DNA: TGTGCCAGCAGTGAGCGGTTATCCACTGAAGCTTTCTTT

J: TRBJ1-4
size: .
V: TRBV7-2
D: .
CDR3: CASSGGSLGEKLFF
DNA: TGTGCCAGCAGTGGGGGCTCGTTGGGTGAAAAACTGTTTTTT

J: TRBJ2-1
size: .
V: TRBV7-9
D: .
CDR3: CASSLGGFRQGEQFF
DNA: TGTGCCAGCAGCTTAGGCGGTTTTCGGCAGGGTGAGCAGTTCTTC

J: TRBJ1-3
size: .
V: TRBV6-2/TRBV6-3
D: .
CDR3: CASSYAGRGNTIYF
DNA: TGTGCCAGCAGTTACGCCGGGAGGGGAAACACCATATATTTT

J: TRBJ2-7
size: .
V: TRBV18
D: TRBD2
CDR3: CASSPGTSGSEQYF
DNA: TGTGCCAGCTCACCGGGGACTAGCGGGAGCGAGCAGTACTTC

J: TRBJ2-7
size: .
V: TRBV4-3
D: TRBD1
CDR3: CASSQGRDSDYEQYF
DNA: TGCGCCAGCAGCCAGGGCCGGGACAGCGACTACGAGCAGTACTTC

J: TRBJ2-1
size: .
V: TRBV3-1/TRBV3-2
D: .
CDR3: CASSQLDLKQFF
DNA: TGTGCCAGCAGCCAACTAGATCTGAAGCAGTTCTTC

J: TRBJ2-7
size: .
V: TRBV7-9
D: TRBD2
CDR3: CASSIPGLAGIEQYF
DNA: TGTGCCAGCAGCATACCGGGACTAGCGGGAATCGAGCAGTACTTC

J: TRBJ2-7
size: .
V: TRBV14
D: .
CDR3: CASSHKQGSSYEQYF
DNA: TGTGCCAGCAGCCATAAACAGGGATCCTCCTACGAGCAGTACTTC

J: TRBJ2-7
size: .
V: TRBV10-1
D: .
CDR3: CASSESLAVSYEQYF
DNA: TGCGCCAGCAGTGAGTCGTTGGCAGTCTCCTACGAGCAGTACTTC

J: TRBJ2-2
size: .
V: TRBV18
D: TRBD2
CDR3: CASSQTMGGANTGELFF
DNA: TGTGCCAGCTCACAAACGATGGGAGGGGCCAACACCGGGGAGCTGTTTTTT

J: TRBJ2-1
size: .
V: TRBV7-7
D: TRBD2
CDR3: CASSLGTSGYEQFF
DNA: TGTGCTAGCAGCTTAGGGACTAGCGGATATGAGCAGTTCTTC

J: TRBJ2-2
size: .
V: TRBV6-4
D: TRBD2
CDR3: CASSDSGLAGTNTGELFF
DNA: TGTGCCAGCAGTGACTCGGGACTAGCGGGGACGAACACCGGGGAGCTGTTTTTT

J: TRBJ1-1
size: .
V: TRBV28
D: .
CDR3: CASSLSRVAFF
DNA: TGTGCCAGCAGTTTGTCCAGGGTAGCTTTCTTT

J: TRBJ1-2
size: few
V: TRBV27
D: .
CDR3: CASSLDRGYGYTF
DNA: TGTGCCAGCAGCCTCGACAGAGGCTATGGCTACACCTTC

J: TRBJ2-7
size: .
V: TRBV5-6
D: TRBD1
CDR3: CASSSAGTGAYEQYF
DNA: TGTGCCAGCAGCTCGGCCGGGACAGGGGCGTACGAGCAGTACTTC

J: TRBJ2-7
size: .
V: TRBV13
D: .
CDR3: CASSLGLGRYEQYF
DNA: TGTGCCAGCAGCTTGGGACTGGGGCGTTACGAGCAGTACTTC

J: TRBJ1-1
size: .
V: TRBV6-6
D: TRBD1
CDR3: CASSYRHRGFGGEAFF
DNA: TGTGCCAGCAGTTACCGCCACAGGGGGTTTGGGGGTGAAGCTTTCTTT

J: TRBJ2-3
size: .
V: TRBV7-2
D: TRBD2
CDR3: CASSLYPRGTRNTDTQYF
DNA: TGTGCCAGCAGCTTATATCCTCGCGGGACTAGGAACACAGATACGCAGTATTTT

J: TRBJ2-1
size: .
V: TRBV28
D: TRBD2
CDR3: CASRPIHPGLADRSYNEQFF
DNA: TGTGCCAGCAGACCGATTCACCCGGGACTAGCGGATCGATCCTACAATGAGCAGTTCTTC

J: TRBJ1-2
size: .
V: TRBV9
D: .
CDR3: CASSVVEGGYGYTF
DNA: TGTGCCAGCAGCGTAGTAGAGGGAGGCTATGGCTACACCTTC

J: TRBJ1-2
size: .
V: TRBV29-1
D: .
CDR3: CSALLSHGYTF
DNA: TGCAGCGCCCTACTGTCCCATGGCTACACCTTC

J: TRBJ1-1
size: .
V: TRBV6-2/TRBV6-3
D: .
CDR3: CASSQGGNTEAFF
DNA: TGTGCCAGCAGCCAAGGGGGGAACACTGAAGCTTTCTTT

J: TRBJ2-7
size: medium-sized
V: TRBV28
D: .
CDR3: CASRQDRSLSYEQYF
DNA: TGTGCCAGCAGACAAGACAGGTCTTTGTCCTACGAGCAGTACTTC